This T cell receptor (beta chain) was profiled in a study of Tregs in tolerant kidney transplant recipients. As for the study in general: Mixed chimerism was transient after nonmyeloablative marrow transplants from related graft donors.

The CDR3 totals 17 residues. Unstimulated regulatory T cells (CD4+CD25+CD127-), CD4+CD25- non-regulatory cells, CD4 and CD8 cells were FACS-sorted from thawed PBMCs. The table came from immunoSEQ multiplex PCR; TCRdb's copy has only in-frame clones and leaves some out. Of roughly 16,000 clones listed, over 75% are singletons. V and J are TRBV12-2 and TRBJ2-1; the table assigns TRBD1, which was not confirmed against the DNA. TRBV12-2 is given as a pseudogene. The origin of this receptor is a human donor who received a combined kidney and bone marrow transplant. The material sequenced was Tregs from blood, taken before the transplant. In DNA form, the CDR3 reads TGTGCAAGTCGCCCCCGAAAGGGGCTAGACTCCTACAATGAGCAGTTCTTC. Residues: CASRPRKGLDSYNEQFF.